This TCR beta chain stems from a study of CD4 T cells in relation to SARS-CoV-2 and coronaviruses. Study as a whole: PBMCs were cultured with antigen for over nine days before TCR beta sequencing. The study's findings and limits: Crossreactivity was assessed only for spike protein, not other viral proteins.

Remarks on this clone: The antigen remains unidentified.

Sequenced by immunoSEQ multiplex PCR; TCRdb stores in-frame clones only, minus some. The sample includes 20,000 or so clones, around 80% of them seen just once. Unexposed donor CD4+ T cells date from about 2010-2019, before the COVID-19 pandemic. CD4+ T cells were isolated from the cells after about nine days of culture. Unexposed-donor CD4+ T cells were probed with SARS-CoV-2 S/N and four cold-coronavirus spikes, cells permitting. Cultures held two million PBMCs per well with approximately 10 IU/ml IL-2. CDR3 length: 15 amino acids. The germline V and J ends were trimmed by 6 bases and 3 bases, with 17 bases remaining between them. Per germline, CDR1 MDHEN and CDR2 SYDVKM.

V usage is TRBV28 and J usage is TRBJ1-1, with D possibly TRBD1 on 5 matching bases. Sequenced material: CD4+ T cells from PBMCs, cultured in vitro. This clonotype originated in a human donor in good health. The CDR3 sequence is CASSYIKGSDTEAFF. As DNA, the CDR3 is TGTGCCAGCAGCTACATTAAGGGGTCGGACACTGAAGCTTTCTTT.